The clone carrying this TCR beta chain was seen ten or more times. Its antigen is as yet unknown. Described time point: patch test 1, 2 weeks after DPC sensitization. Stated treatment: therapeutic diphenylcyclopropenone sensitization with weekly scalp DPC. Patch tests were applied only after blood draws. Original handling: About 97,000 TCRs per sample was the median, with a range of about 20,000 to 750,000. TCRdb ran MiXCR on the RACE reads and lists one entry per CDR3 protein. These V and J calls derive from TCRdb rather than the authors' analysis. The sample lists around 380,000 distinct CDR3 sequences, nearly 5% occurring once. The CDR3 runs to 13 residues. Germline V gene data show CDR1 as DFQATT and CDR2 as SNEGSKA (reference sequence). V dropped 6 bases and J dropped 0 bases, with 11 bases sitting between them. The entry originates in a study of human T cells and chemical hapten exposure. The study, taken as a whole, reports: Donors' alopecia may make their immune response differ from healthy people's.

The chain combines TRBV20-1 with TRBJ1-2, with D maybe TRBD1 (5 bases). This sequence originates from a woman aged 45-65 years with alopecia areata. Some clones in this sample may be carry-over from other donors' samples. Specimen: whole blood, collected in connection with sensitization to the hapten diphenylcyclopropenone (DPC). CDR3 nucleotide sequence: TGCAGTGCGGGGGAAGGGTCTAACTATGGCTACACCTTC. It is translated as CSAGEGSNYGYTF.